The 17 T cell receptor beta chains below all came from one sample that was sequenced in a study of blood T cell repertoires in COVID-19. This table comes from immunoSEQ multiplex PCR, and its TCRdb copy is limited to in-frame clones, with some not included. Of over 85,000 clones in the sample, 60% to 80% were seen once. The sequenced sample was peripheral blood. The receptors were gathered from a man aged 55 to 70 with active or convalescent COVID-19.

The table lists this clone with a count of one. The chain has TRBV19 and TRBJ2-1; 14 bases are a match to TRBD2. The V segment lost 5 bases and the J segment 10 bases; nucleotides outside the gene matches: 7. Germline CDR1 and CDR2: LNHDA and SQIVND (reference sequence). The CDR3 sequence is 15 residues long. The CDR3 DNA sequence: TGTGCCAGTAGTGTTCAGACTAGCGGGAGGGCCGAGCAGTTCTTC. It encodes CASSVQTSGRAEQFF.

This clone was seen only a few times. This chain uses TRBV4-1 with TRBJ1-5; D might be TRBD1 (5 bases). There are 13 residues in the CDR3. Looked up from germline, CDR1 is MGHRA and CDR2 is YSYEKL. V gave up 1 base and J gave up 7 bases, with 8 bases separating them. The CDR3 region has the DNA TGCGCCAGCAGCCAAGCGGGGGAGCAGCCCCAGCATTTT. Residues: CASSQAGEQPQHF.

The chain links TRBV9 to TRBJ2-5; D is unresolved. This CDR3 is built from 16 residues. Germline CDR1 and CDR2: SGDLS and YYNGEE. Trimming stripped 0 bases from V and 1 base from J, with 13 bases between. CDR3 sequence: CASSVVPSGIQETQYF. CDR3 nucleotide sequence: TGTGCCAGCAGCGTAGTCCCCTCGGGTATCCAAGAGACCCAGTACTTC. The complete variable domain, with remaining parts taken from reference TRBV9 and TRBJ2-5, reads DSGVTQTPKHLITATGQRVTLRCSPRSGDLSVYWYQQSLDQGLQFLIQYYNGEERAKGNILERFSAQQFPDLHSELNLSSLELGDSALYFCASSVVPSGIQETQYFGPGTRLLVL.

J is TRBJ1-2 and V is TRBV20-1; 8 positions agree with TRBD1. From germline, CDR1 is DFQATT and CDR2 SNEGSKA (reference sequence). This CDR3 comprises 18 residues. Unmatched junction bases numbered 15, after V lost 3 bases and J lost 0 bases. The CDR3 DNA follows: TGCAGTGCTAGTTGGCCGGGGACCTGGACAGGGACTAACTATGGCTACACCTTC. It is translated as CSASWPGTWTGTNYGYTF.

The chain carries TRBV19 and TRBJ2-1, with TRBD2 identical over 15 bases. V gave up 3 bases and J gave up 7 bases; unmatched junction bases: 1. In germline, CDR1 is LNHDA, CDR2 SQIVND (reference sequence). This CDR3 is 15 amino acids long. The CDR3 here is CASSMGTSGRNEQFF. The CDR3 DNA reads as TGTGCCAGTAGTATGGGGACTAGCGGGAGGAATGAGCAGTTCTTC.

This clone turned up a few times. The rearrangement uses TRBV19 and TRBJ2-2; the match to TRBD2 covers 7 bases. V shed 2 bases, J shed 0 bases, and the junction held 3 bases outside the gene matches. The CDR3 is 16 residues long. In germline, CDR1 is LNHDA, CDR2 SQIVND (reference sequence). CDR3 DNA sequence: TGTGCCAGTAGTATAACGAGCGGGGCGAACACCGGGGAGCTGTTTTTT. Translation gives CASSITSGANTGELFF. Supplemented by reference TRBV19 and TRBJ2-2, the full variable domain reads DGGITQSPKYLFRKEGQNVTLSCEQNLNHDAMYWYRQDPGQGLRLIYYSQIVNDFQKGDIAEGYSVSREKKESFPLTVTSAQKNPTAFYLCASSITSGANTGELFFGEGSRLTVL.

This chain connects TRBV6-5 to TRBJ2-7, with D possibly being TRBD2 (6 bases). CDR3 length: 14 amino acids. CDR1 and CDR2 (germline): MNHEY, SVGAGI. Between the trimmed V and J ends, which lost 6 bases and 12 bases, there was a span of 24 bases. This CDR3 reads CASRRRRDSYEGYV. As DNA, the CDR3 is TGTGCCAGCAGAAGACGCCGGGACTCCTACGAGGGGTACGTC.

V and J are TRBV18 and TRBJ1-2; 9 bases align to TRBD1. CDR1 and CDR2 from the germline V gene are KGHSH and LQKENI. The CDR3 is made up of 15 amino acids. V was pared by 3 bases and J by 7 bases, with 9 bases of the junction left unmatched. The CDR3 region is CASSPGQGLLGGYTF. CDR3 nucleotides: TGTGCCAGCTCACCGGGACAGGGTTTGCTTGGTGGCTACACCTTC.

CDR3 nucleotide sequence: TGTGCCAGCAGTTTACGAGCTACGTCTGGCTACACCTTC. It is translated as CASSLRATSGYTF. The J gene is TRBJ1-2, the V gene TRBV12-3 or TRBV12-4, with D unresolved. The V and J ends lost 2 bases and 7 bases respectively, with 11 bases between them. This CDR3 spans 13 amino acids.

The V gene is TRBV14, the J gene TRBJ1-2; no definite D call. From germline, CDR1 is SGHDN and CDR2 FVKESK. This CDR3 spans 13 amino acids. V was cut by 1 base and J by 7 bases, with 10 bases left in between. The CDR3 reads CASSQAASSGYTF. The CDR3 bases are TGTGCCAGCAGCCAAGCTGCGAGTAGTGGCTACACCTTC. Combining the CDR3 with reference TRBV14 and TRBJ1-2 gives the whole variable domain EAGVTQFPSHSVIEKGQTVTLRCDPISGHDNLYWYRRVMGKEIKFLLHFVKESKQDESGMPNNRFLAERTGGTYSTLKVQPAELEDSGVYFCASSQAASSGYTFGSGTRLTVV.

Regarding this clone: The junction departs from the called germline gene at one end, perhaps through a read error. The chain employs TRBV7-7 and TRBJ2-7; TRBD1 matches 7 bases. Germline V gene data show CDR1 as SSHAT and CDR2 as FNYEAQ (reference sequence). The CDR3 contains 15 residues. The chain's CDR3 is CASSLGSGGSYEQYF. The CDR3 nucleotides are TGTGCTAGCAGCTTAGGATCAGGGGGCTCCTACGAGCAGTACTTC.

The genes are TRBV29-1 and TRBJ1-5; 7 positions agree with TRBD1. The CDR3 sequence is 16 residues long. With 6 bases clipped from V and 2 bases from J, the junction kept 13 bases outside the gene matches. Per the germline V gene, CDR1 is SQVTM and CDR2 is ANQGSEA. This CDR3 is CSVVTGSSSGNQPQHF. In DNA form, the CDR3 reads TGCAGCGTGGTGACAGGGTCCTCCTCGGGCAATCAGCCCCAGCATTTT.

The V gene is TRBV27, the J gene TRBJ1-6; tentatively, D is TRBD1 (5 bases). The CDR3 runs to 16 residues. The germline gives CDR1 MNHEY, CDR2 SMNVEV (reference sequence). Between the trimmed V and J ends, which lost 6 bases and 4 bases, there was a span of 16 bases. The CDR3 coding sequence is TGTGCCAGCAGCCCCTCGGACACGTTTTATAATTCACCCCTCCACTTT. Its translation is CASSPSDTFYNSPLHF.

The gene calls are TRBV5-1 and TRBJ2-1; 7 nucleotides align to TRBD2. This CDR3 region has 16 residues. Trimming at V came to 3 bases and at J to 4 bases, leaving 10 bases not matched to a gene. Germline loops: CDR1 SGHRS, CDR2 YFSETQ. The CDR3 loop is CASSSLGLAVYNEQFF. In nucleotides, the CDR3 is TGCGCCAGCAGCTCTCTAGGTCTAGCGGTATACAATGAGCAGTTCTTC.

The V gene is TRBV19, the J gene TRBJ2-5; D is ambiguous. The germline V and J ends were trimmed by 3 bases and 5 bases, with 13 bases remaining between them. The CDR3 totals 14 residues. Germline V gene lookup returns CDR1 LNHDA and CDR2 SQIVND (reference sequence). Here the CDR3 reads CASSIGFDGETQYF. The CDR3 nucleotides read TGTGCCAGTAGTATCGGTTTCGACGGGGAGACCCAGTACTTC.

The rearrangement links TRBV9 to TRBJ2-1, with 9 bases that match TRBD2. V gave up 1 base and J gave up 12 bases; unmatched junction bases: 11. The CDR3 contains 15 residues. Germline CDR1 SGDLS, CDR2 YYNGEE. This CDR3 reads CASSVHSGSRVVQFF. In DNA, the CDR3 is TGTGCCAGCAGCGTACATAGCGGGAGTCGGGTTGTGCAGTTCTTC.

J is TRBJ1-2 and V is TRBV7-2; maybe TRBD1 (6 bases). This CDR3 contains 13 residues. V lost 5 bases and J lost 7, with 14 bases in between. Germline assignment: CDR1 SGHTA and CDR2 FQGNSA. CDR3: CASSLGTSSGYTF. The CDR3 coding sequence is TGTGCCAGCAGCCTCGGGACATCTTCTGGCTACACCTTC.